These 22 T cell receptor beta chains were all obtained from the same sample, sequenced in a study of cytomegalovirus exposure and HLA in healthy donors (dated by TCRdb to 2016 to 2017). Libraries were prepared through the immunoSEQ multiplex PCR assay. For the multiplex PCR, a mixture combining 60 forward primers for TCR Vbeta segments and 13 reverse primers for TCR Jbeta segments was used. TCRdb carries this immuneACCESS record with in-frame sequences only. Its versions omit some clonotypes, under half of them owing to an unresolved V gene in the studies checked, with the rest unexplained. In this sample the table shows roughly 100,000 clones, more than 70% of which occur a single time. Approximately 3.9% of the sample lies in the top ten. Sequencing was done on a sample of PBMCs. These receptors were collected from a man under 40 in good health and CMV-seronegative.

V and J are TRBV6-5 and TRBJ2-7; D remains unclear. V shed 0 bases and J shed 1 base, with 13 bases lying between them. CDR1 MNHEY and CDR2 SVGAGI come from the germline V gene. CDR3 length equals 16 residues. The CDR3 loop reads CASSYSMGLESYEQYF. CDR3 nucleotides: TGTGCCAGCAGTTACTCGATGGGTTTGGAGTCCTACGAGCAGTACTTC.

The chain carries TRBV7-6 and TRBJ1-2, with D hard to call. Trimming shortened V by 0 bases and J by 1 base, and 15 bases separated the two germline ends. The CDR3 spans 17 residues. The germline CDR1 and CDR2 sequences are SGHVS and FNYEAQ. In nucleotides, the CDR3 is TGTGCCAGCAGCTTAGCGGAAGGTAGGAGAGGTAACTATGGCTACACCTTC. It codes for CASSLAEGRRGNYGYTF.

The chain employs TRBV19 and TRBJ2-7; 8 bases are a match to TRBD1. From germline, CDR1 is LNHDA and CDR2 SQIVND (reference sequence). Trimming removed 3 bases from V and 3 bases from J; junction bases left unmatched: 1. The CDR3 has 13 residues. The CDR3 loop is CASSMGQDYEQYF. The CDR3, as DNA: TGTGCCAGTAGTATGGGACAGGACTACGAGCAGTACTTC.

The chain is built from TRBV6-5 and TRBJ2-4; weak D call: TRBD2 (5 bases). Germline CDR1 is MNHEY and CDR2 is SVGAGI. The CDR3 totals 14 residues. V shed 6 bases and J shed 9 bases, with 18 bases lying between them. The DNA for the CDR3 is TGTGCCAGCAGAACAACCCGGGGTGGGAGCATTCAGTACTTC. It yields the protein CASRTTRGGSIQYF.

This clone was seen a handful of times. The CDR3 coding sequence is TGTGCCAGCAGCCAAGATTTAGGCAGGAGGGTTACAAACTATGGCTACACCTTC. As protein: CASSQDLGRRVTNYGYTF. The chain carries TRBV4-2 and TRBJ1-2; the D is unclear. The V gene's germline CDR1 is LGHNA and CDR2 YNFKEQ. The germline V and J ends were trimmed by 0 bases and 2 bases, with 19 bases remaining between them. This CDR3 contains 18 residues.

The V and J genes are TRBV29-1 and TRBJ1-2, with D perhaps matching TRBD1 (6 bases). Germline V lookup: CDR1 SQVTM, CDR2 ANQGSEA. CDR3 length: 16 amino acids. Deletions cut 4 bases from V and 2 bases from J, with 20 bases between. CDR3 sequence (DNA): TGCAGCGTTGCCCCCCTATCCGGGACAATCAACTATGGCTACACCTTC. This gives the protein CSVAPLSGTINYGYTF.

The rearrangement uses TRBV5-4 and TRBJ2-3, with 12 bases identical to TRBD2. The germline CDR1 and CDR2 sequences are SGHNT and YYREEE (reference sequence). V lost 0 bases and J lost 8; bases outside the gene matches: 7. This CDR3 contains 16 residues. CDR3: CASSLGTSGVSGTQYF. CDR3 in DNA: TGTGCCAGCAGCTTGGGGACTAGCGGGGTCTCGGGTACGCAGTATTTT.

The J gene is TRBJ2-7, the V gene TRBV6-1; perhaps TRBD1 as D (5 bases). CDR1 is MNHNS and CDR2 is SASEGT in the germline V gene. The CDR3 sequence is 13 residues long. V gave up 8 bases and J gave up 0 bases, with 11 bases separating them. The CDR3 protein is CASAQGTSYEQYF. CDR3 in DNA: TGTGCCAGCGCGCAGGGCACCTCCTACGAGCAGTACTTC.

This clone was found once. Written as DNA, the CDR3 is TGTGCCACCGGAACGACTAGCGGGTACAATGAGCAGTTCTTC. Encoded protein: CATGTTSGYNEQFF. V and J are TRBV7-9 and TRBJ2-1, with TRBD2 matching 10 bases. The CDR3 contains 14 residues. J lost 4 bases, V lost 10 bases, and 7 bases had no gene match. Germline values: CDR1 SEHNR, CDR2 FQNEAQ (reference sequence). The whole variable domain, remainder taken from reference TRBV7-9 and TRBJ2-1, is DTGVSQNPRHKITKRGQNVTFRCDPISEHNRLYWYRQTLGQGPEFLTYFQNEAQLEKSRLLSDRFSAERPKGSFSTLEIQRTEQGDSAMYLCATGTTSGYNEQFFGPGTRLTVL.

In this sample, this clone turned up once. The chain is built from TRBV7-9 and TRBJ2-1, with 10 bases matching TRBD2. Germline V gives CDR1 SEHNR, CDR2 FQNEAQ (reference sequence). This CDR3 contains 15 residues. J lost 2 bases, V lost 3 bases, and 1 base had no gene match. CDR3 sequence reads: CASSLSGGAYNEQFF. The CDR3, as DNA: TGTGCCAGCAGCTTGAGCGGGGGGGCCTACAATGAGCAGTTCTTC.

The chain combines TRBV7-2 with TRBJ2-1; TRBD1 aligns across 8 bases. V shed 5 bases and J 0 bases; nucleotides not matched to a gene: 6. Germline V gene data show CDR1 as SGHTA and CDR2 as FQGNSA. CDR3 length: 16 residues. In DNA, the CDR3 is TGTGCCAGCAGCCAAACAGGGGGGATCTCCTACAATGAGCAGTTCTTC. Protein sequence: CASSQTGGISYNEQFF.

The gene calls are TRBV25-1 and TRBJ1-1; the match to TRBD1 covers 7 bases. This CDR3 contains 18 residues. V trimming: 2 bases; J trimming: 0 bases; junction bases outside the gene matches: 12. The germline V gene has CDR1 MGHDK and CDR2 SYGVNS. This chain's CDR3 is CASSENGQEPSMNTEAFF. CDR3 sequence (DNA): TGTGCCAGCAGTGAAAATGGACAGGAGCCTTCCATGAACACTGAAGCTTTCTTT.

This clone was counted between two and nine times. The chain combines TRBV5-6 with TRBJ2-5, with a possible D match to TRBD1 (6 bases). The J call may not be correct, given that the DNA end is closer to TRBJ2-7. The CDR3 spans 16 residues. Germline V gene sequence: CDR1 SGHDT, CDR2 YYEEEE. The CDR3 region has the DNA TGTGCCAGCAGCTTGGTGGGGGCCGGGGAGAGCTACGAGCAGTACTTC. Its translation: CASSLVGAGESYEQYF.

This rearrangement joins TRBV5-1 to TRBJ1-2; 8 bases fit TRBD1. This CDR3 is 14 amino acids long. The germline V gene has CDR1 SGHRS and CDR2 YFSETQ. With V trimmed by 4 bases and J by 2 bases, 4 bases remained unmatched. The CDR3 protein is CASSHPGGNYGYTF. The CDR3 DNA reads as TGCGCCAGCAGCCATCCAGGGGGCAACTATGGCTACACCTTC.

This clone has more than one count but fewer than ten. The V gene is TRBV9, the J gene TRBJ1-2; 9 bases agree with TRBD1. Germline assignment: CDR1 SGDLS and CDR2 YYNGEE. The J segment lost 1 base and the V segment lost 3 bases, leaving 7 bases of the junction unmatched. This CDR3 contains 16 residues. The CDR3: CASSDPGQGLNYGYTF. The DNA for the CDR3 is TGTGCCAGCAGCGATCCGGGACAGGGCCTTAACTATGGCTACACCTTC.

This clone occurred a few times. V gene TRBV9 combines with J gene TRBJ2-3; a weak D match, TRBD2 (6 bases). The CDR3 covers 15 residues. Per the germline V gene, CDR1 is SGDLS and CDR2 is YYNGEE. The germline V and J ends were trimmed by 3 bases and 4 bases, with 15 bases remaining between them. CDR3 coding DNA: TGTGCCAGCAGCGCCGAGTCGGGGGTTCCAGATACGCAGTATTTT. Protein product: CASSAESGVPDTQYF.

The gene calls are TRBV7-9 and TRBJ1-2, with D hard to call. The V gene's germline CDR1 is SEHNR and CDR2 FQNEAQ (reference sequence). There are 14 residues in the CDR3. V lost 6 bases and J lost 4, with 15 bases in between. The CDR3 DNA follows: TGTGCCAGCAGAGGATCGGGGTCAGTCTATGGCTACACCTTC. Protein: CASRGSGSVYGYTF. Looking up the rest from reference TRBV7-9 and TRBJ1-2 gives the full variable domain: DTGVSQNPRHKITKRGQNVTFRCDPISEHNRLYWYRQTLGQGPEFLTYFQNEAQLEKSRLLSDRFSAERPKGSFSTLEIQRTEQGDSAMYLCASRGSGSVYGYTFGSGTRLTVV.

The rearrangement uses TRBV28 and TRBJ2-4; tentative D call: TRBD2 (6 bases). Trimming removed 3 bases at V and 3 bases at J, with 21 bases between. Germline-derived CDR1 and CDR2 are MDHEN and SYDVKM. This CDR3 comprises 18 residues. CDR3 sequence: CASSLVSGESLSKNIQYF. As DNA, the CDR3 is TGTGCCAGCAGTTTGGTTTCGGGGGAGTCCCTAAGCAAAAACATTCAGTACTTC.

The V call is TRBV4-2, the J call TRBJ1-5, with a weak D call TRBD1 (5 bases). Trimming removed 0 bases at V and 6 bases at J, with 15 bases between. Germline CDR1 and CDR2: LGHNA and YNFKEQ. CDR3 length: 16 residues. This chain's CDR3 is CASSQDRSYQGQPQHF. DNA of the CDR3: TGTGCCAGCAGCCAAGACAGGAGCTATCAGGGTCAGCCCCAGCATTTT.

V and J are TRBV30 and TRBJ2-1; D is possibly TRBD2 (5 bases). This CDR3 has 13 residues. CDR1 and CDR2 from the germline V gene are GTSNPN and SVGIG (reference sequence). V lost 4 bases, J lost 5 bases, and 12 bases lay in between. CDR3 nucleotide sequence: TGTGCCTGGATACGGGGTCCCCACAATGAGCAGTTCTTC. Protein: CAWIRGPHNEQFF.

There are a few counts of this clone. CDR3 residues: CASSDLTSGEPSAEQYF. DNA of the CDR3: TGTGCCAGCAGTGACCTGACTAGCGGGGAGCCGTCGGCCGAGCAGTACTTC. The chain is built from TRBV25-1 and TRBJ2-7; 11 positions agree with TRBD2. From germline, CDR1 is MGHDK and CDR2 SYGVNS. The CDR3 is 17 amino acids. V shed 3 bases and J 6 bases; nucleotides not matched to a gene: 13.

The CDR3 sequence: CASSLTGPTNEKLFF. Here the CDR3 DNA reads TGTGCCAGCAGCTTGACAGGACCAACTAATGAAAAACTGTTTTTT. The rearrangement joins TRBV7-2 to TRBJ1-4; tentatively, D is TRBD1 (6 bases). V was clipped by 3 bases and J by 0 bases, with 8 bases between them. Germline CDR1 SGHTA, CDR2 FQGNSA. The CDR3 is made up of 15 amino acids.